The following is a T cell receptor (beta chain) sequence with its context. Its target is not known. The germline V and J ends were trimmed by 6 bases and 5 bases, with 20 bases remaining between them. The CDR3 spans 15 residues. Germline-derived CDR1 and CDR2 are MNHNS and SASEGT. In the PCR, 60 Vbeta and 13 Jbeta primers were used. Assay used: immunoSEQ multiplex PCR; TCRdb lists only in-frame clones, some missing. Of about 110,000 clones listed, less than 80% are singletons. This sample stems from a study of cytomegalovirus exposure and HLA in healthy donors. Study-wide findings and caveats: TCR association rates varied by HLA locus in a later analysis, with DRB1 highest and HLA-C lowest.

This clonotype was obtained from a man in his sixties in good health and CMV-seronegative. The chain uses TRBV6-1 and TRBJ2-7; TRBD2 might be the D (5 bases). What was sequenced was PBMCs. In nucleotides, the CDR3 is TGTGCCAGCAGCAATAATCCCGGGGAAGTCGACGAGCAGTACTTC. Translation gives CASSNNPGEVDEQYF.